The rows below give T cell receptor beta chains drawn from one sample of a study of T cell repertoires in cytomegalovirus infection. Antigens of these TCRs are unknown. In TCRdb, the reads were re-called with MiXCR into one record per CDR3 protein. The sample lists just over 450,000 distinct CDR3 sequences; approximately 42% were seen once. The input for sequencing was cultured PBMCs, taken from culture after CMV antigen stimulation. The origin of the receptors is a human donor in good health (CMV status not recorded). Some clones in this sample may be carry-over from other donors' samples. CDR3s include the opening cysteine and the closing phenylalanine or tryptophan. The order of the fields is clone size, D gene, V gene, J gene, CDR3 DNA, CDR3 protein. The D gene is left open where the match is weak. Expanded clones get a size class; other rows say once, few or many, or leave the size out.

clone size: few; D gene: -; V gene: TRBV6-2/TRBV6-3; J gene: TRBJ2-1; CDR3 DNA: TGTGCCAGCAGCGCCTCCTACAATGAGCAGTTCTTC; CDR3 protein: CASSASYNEQFF
clone size: once; D gene: TRBD2; V gene: TRBV5-1; J gene: TRBJ2-1; CDR3 DNA: TGCGCCAGCAGCTTGAGAGTGTCTAGCGGTGGGGATGAGCAGTTCTTC; CDR3 protein: CASSLRVSSGGDEQFF
clone size: -; D gene: TRBD1; V gene: TRBV28; J gene: TRBJ2-7; CDR3 DNA: TGTGCCAGCAGCACAGGGGACGATCACTCCTACGAGCAGTACTTC; CDR3 protein: CASSTGDDHSYEQYF
clone size: -; D gene: TRBD1; V gene: TRBV6-6; J gene: TRBJ1-6; CDR3 DNA: TGTGCCAGCAGTTACTCGATGGGACAGGGACCCCTCCACTTT; CDR3 protein: CASSYSMGQGPLHF
clone size: -; D gene: TRBD2; V gene: TRBV5-5; J gene: TRBJ2-7; CDR3 DNA: TGTGCCAGCACCGTGGGGGGGTCCAGCGAGCAGTACTTC; CDR3 protein: CASTVGGSSEQYF
clone size: -; D gene: -; V gene: TRBV7-8; J gene: TRBJ1-6; CDR3 DNA: TGTGCCGCCAGGGTCTATAATTCACCCCTCCACTTT; CDR3 protein: CAARVYNSPLHF
clone size: -; D gene: -; V gene: TRBV12-3/TRBV12-4; J gene: TRBJ2-1; CDR3 DNA: TGTGCCAGCAGTTCGGGATTTCCCAATGAGCAGTTCTTC; CDR3 protein: CASSSGFPNEQFF
clone size: -; D gene: TRBD1; V gene: TRBV7-2; J gene: TRBJ2-7; CDR3 DNA: TGTGCCAGCAGCACTCGACAGGGGGCCTCCTACGAGCAGTACTTC; CDR3 protein: CASSTRQGASYEQYF
clone size: few; D gene: TRBD1; V gene: TRBV7-2; J gene: TRBJ2-4; CDR3 DNA: TGTGCCAGCAGCGTAGTCCCGGGACAGATTCACTGGGGCAAAAACATTCAGTACTTC; CDR3 protein: CASSVVPGQIHWGKNIQYF
clone size: -; D gene: TRBD2; V gene: TRBV7-2; J gene: TRBJ2-3; CDR3 DNA: TGTGCCAGCAGCTTAAATAGCGGGTATATTAGCACAGATACGCAGTATTTT; CDR3 protein: CASSLNSGYISTDTQYF
clone size: few; D gene: TRBD2; V gene: TRBV10-3; J gene: TRBJ2-7; CDR3 DNA: TGTGCCATCAGTGAGTCCACAAGCGGGGGGCGAACCTACGAGCAGTACTTC; CDR3 protein: CAISESTSGGRTYEQYF
clone size: -; D gene: TRBD2; V gene: TRBV7-9; J gene: TRBJ2-5; CDR3 DNA: TGTGCCAGCAGCTTATATCGAGCGGGAGTAGAGACCCAGTACTTC; CDR3 protein: CASSLYRAGVETQYF
clone size: -; D gene: -; V gene: TRBV28; J gene: TRBJ2-2; CDR3 DNA: TGTGCCGTCCCGGCAGTGAAGGACACCGGGGAGCTGTTTTTT; CDR3 protein: CAVPAVKDTGELFF
clone size: -; D gene: -; V gene: TRBV4-1; J gene: TRBJ2-5; CDR3 DNA: TGCGCCAGCAGCCAAGGGAGGGGGAGGGCCTCTAGTCAAGAGACCCAGTACTTC; CDR3 protein: CASSQGRGRASSQETQYF
clone size: -; D gene: -; V gene: TRBV7-6; J gene: TRBJ2-1; CDR3 DNA: TGTGCCAGCAGCTTAAGGAGGACCGGGGTTGAGCAGTTCTTC; CDR3 protein: CASSLRRTGVEQFF
clone size: -; D gene: -; V gene: TRBV15; J gene: TRBJ2-3; CDR3 DNA: TGTGCCACCAGCAGAGTGGCTAGTTATGGGGATACGCAGTATTTT; CDR3 protein: CATSRVASYGDTQYF
clone size: few; D gene: -; V gene: TRBV27; J gene: TRBJ1-5; CDR3 DNA: TGTGCCAGCAGTCTGGGCACTTTGAGCAATCAGCCCCAGCATTTT; CDR3 protein: CASSLGTLSNQPQHF
clone size: -; D gene: TRBD1; V gene: TRBV5-1; J gene: TRBJ2-6; CDR3 DNA: TGCGCCAGCAGCCCAAGGACGGGGACAGGGGGCGGGTCAGGGGCCAACGTCCTGACTTTC; CDR3 protein: CASSPRTGTGGGSGANVLTF
clone size: -; D gene: -; V gene: TRBV19; J gene: TRBJ1-5; CDR3 DNA: TGTGCCAGTAGGGAAATGGGCAATCAGCCCCAGCATTTT; CDR3 protein: CASREMGNQPQHF
clone size: -; D gene: -; V gene: TRBV20-1; J gene: TRBJ2-5; CDR3 DNA: TGCAGTGCTAGAGATCCTCGGGGACAAGAGAGCCAGTACTTC; CDR3 protein: CSARDPRGQESQYF
clone size: -; D gene: -; V gene: TRBV19; J gene: TRBJ1-1; CDR3 DNA: TGTGGCTTCATAAACACTGAAGCTTTCTTT; CDR3 protein: CGFINTEAFF
clone size: few; D gene: -; V gene: TRBV12-3/TRBV12-4; J gene: TRBJ1-3; CDR3 DNA: TGTGCCAGCAGGGTGAACACCATATATTTT; CDR3 protein: CASRVNTIYF
clone size: -; D gene: -; V gene: TRBV5-4; J gene: TRBJ2-3; CDR3 DNA: TGTGCCAGCAGCTTGGCGGTTGGTACGGGGAACACAGATACGCAGTATTTT; CDR3 protein: CASSLAVGTGNTDTQYF
clone size: -; D gene: -; V gene: TRBV7-2; J gene: TRBJ1-4; CDR3 DNA: TGTGCCAGCAGCTTACAGGCGCAGCCTGCTAATGAAAAACTGTTTTTT; CDR3 protein: CASSLQAQPANEKLFF
clone size: -; D gene: -; V gene: TRBV6-1; J gene: TRBJ1-5; CDR3 DNA: TGTGCCAGCAGTGAAGGGGGTAGCAATCAGCCCCAGCATTTT; CDR3 protein: CASSEGGSNQPQHF
clone size: -; D gene: -; V gene: TRBV25-1; J gene: TRBJ2-1; CDR3 DNA: TGTGCCAGCAGTGCGGGCCGAGTATGGGGTTACAATGAGCAGTTCTTC; CDR3 protein: CASSAGRVWGYNEQFF
clone size: -; D gene: TRBD2; V gene: TRBV3-1; J gene: TRBJ2-1; CDR3 DNA: TGTGCCAGCAGGGCGACTAGCGGGAGTAAGAATGAGCAGTTCTTC; CDR3 protein: CASRATSGSKNEQFF
clone size: few; D gene: TRBD1; V gene: TRBV20-1; J gene: TRBJ2-7; CDR3 DNA: TGCAGTGCCCTAGACAGGGGGGGCTACGAGCAGTACTTC; CDR3 protein: CSALDRGGYEQYF
clone size: -; D gene: -; V gene: TRBV5-5; J gene: TRBJ2-2; CDR3 DNA: TGTGCCAGCAGCTTGATGAGTACCGGGGAGCTGTTTTTT; CDR3 protein: CASSLMSTGELFF
clone size: -; D gene: TRBD1; V gene: TRBV6-6; J gene: TRBJ2-1; CDR3 DNA: TGTGCCAGCAGTTACGGGACAGGGATCGATGAGCAGTTCTTC; CDR3 protein: CASSYGTGIDEQFF
clone size: -; D gene: -; V gene: TRBV20-1; J gene: TRBJ2-3; CDR3 DNA: TGCAGTGCCTACCCCGCCCTTCCGGCGGGGACAGATACGCAGTATTTT; CDR3 protein: CSAYPALPAGTDTQYF
clone size: -; D gene: -; V gene: TRBV20-1; J gene: TRBJ2-5; CDR3 DNA: TGCAGTGCCGTGGACAAAGAGACCCAGTACTTC; CDR3 protein: CSAVDKETQYF
clone size: -; D gene: -; V gene: TRBV20-1; J gene: TRBJ1-2; CDR3 DNA: TGCAGTGTCGCCGACTACCGGTCCTTTTCCTATGGCTACACCTTC; CDR3 protein: CSVADYRSFSYGYTF
clone size: few; D gene: -; V gene: TRBV6-1; J gene: TRBJ2-2; CDR3 DNA: TGTGCCAGCAGTAGCACTACCACCGGGGAGCTGTTTTTT; CDR3 protein: CASSSTTTGELFF
clone size: -; D gene: TRBD2; V gene: TRBV12-3/TRBV12-4; J gene: TRBJ2-7; CDR3 DNA: TGTGCCAGCAGTGTGGTTCCTTCGGGAGGAGAGCAGTACTTC; CDR3 protein: CASSVVPSGGEQYF
clone size: many; D gene: TRBD2; V gene: TRBV7-2; J gene: TRBJ2-2; CDR3 DNA: TGTGCCAGCAGCTTTCGAGCGGGAGACGGGGAGCTGTTTTTT; CDR3 protein: CASSFRAGDGELFF
clone size: few; D gene: TRBD1; V gene: TRBV27; J gene: TRBJ2-1; CDR3 DNA: TGTGCCAGCATCCATTTAGGGACAGCTGAGCAGTTCTTC; CDR3 protein: CASIHLGTAEQFF
clone size: -; D gene: -; V gene: TRBV7-2; J gene: TRBJ1-1; CDR3 DNA: TGTGCCAGCAGCTTAGGGATGGTGAACACTGAAGCTTTCTTT; CDR3 protein: CASSLGMVNTEAFF
clone size: many; D gene: TRBD1; V gene: TRBV7-2; J gene: TRBJ2-5; CDR3 DNA: TGTGCCAGCAGCTCCCGACAGGGTTATGAGACCCAGTACTTC; CDR3 protein: CASSSRQGYETQYF
clone size: -; D gene: TRBD2; V gene: TRBV7-4; J gene: TRBJ2-7; CDR3 DNA: TGTGCCAGCAGTCCACCGGTCCGGACTAGCGGGAGGGCCAGCGAGCAGTACTTC; CDR3 protein: CASSPPVRTSGRASEQYF
clone size: -; D gene: TRBD1; V gene: TRBV20-1; J gene: TRBJ1-2; CDR3 DNA: TGCAGTGCTAGAGGCAGGGGGAACTATGGCTACACCTTC; CDR3 protein: CSARGRGNYGYTF
clone size: few; D gene: -; V gene: TRBV7-9; J gene: TRBJ2-1; CDR3 DNA: TGTGCCAGCAGCCTAACTATCAACTCCAACAATGAGCAGTTCTTC; CDR3 protein: CASSLTINSNNEQFF
clone size: -; D gene: -; V gene: TRBV6-8; J gene: TRBJ1-3; CDR3 DNA: TGTGCCAGCAGACCGCCAAGGGTGACTGGAAACACCATATATTTT; CDR3 protein: CASRPPRVTGNTIYF
clone size: -; D gene: -; V gene: TRBV7-4; J gene: TRBJ1-1; CDR3 DNA: TGTGCCAGCAGCGCCCTGGGACGGACTGAAGCTTTCTTT; CDR3 protein: CASSALGRTEAFF
clone size: -; D gene: -; V gene: TRBV20-1; J gene: TRBJ1-5; CDR3 DNA: TGCAGTGCTAGCCAGTGGGATCAGCCCCAGCATTTT; CDR3 protein: CSASQWDQPQHF
clone size: -; D gene: TRBD1; V gene: TRBV5-6; J gene: TRBJ2-7; CDR3 DNA: TGTGCCAGCAGCTTGAGGGACAGGGGTGCCTACGAGCAGTACTTC; CDR3 protein: CASSLRDRGAYEQYF
clone size: -; D gene: -; V gene: TRBV6-6; J gene: TRBJ1-1; CDR3 DNA: TGTGCCAGCAGTTACAAGGGGCGCGGAGACACTGAAGCTTTCTTT; CDR3 protein: CASSYKGRGDTEAFF
clone size: -; D gene: -; V gene: TRBV6-6; J gene: TRBJ2-2; CDR3 DNA: TGTGCCAGCAGACGGTCTGGGGGGGGGGCGGCCGGGGAGCTGTTTTTT; CDR3 protein: CASRRSGGGAAGELFF